This TCR beta chain was documented in a study of cytotoxic CD8 clonotypes in ibrutinib-treated CLL (dated by TCRdb to the early 2020s). General notes on the study: The cohort had about a dozen relapsed/refractory and approximately 14 treatment-naive patients; approximately 18 were IGHV unmutated. All remission and progressive disease samples were collected while patients were still receiving ibrutinib. Cryopreserved peripheral blood mononuclear cells were collected at three points: before therapy, at response, and at either sustained remission or disease progression. Response samples were taken after a median of 12 months on treatment, ranging from roughly 6 to 36 months. An average of around 250,000 productive templates and 94,082 productive rearrangements was obtained per sample. Partial responses were observed in 24 patients and complete responses in 2; after a median follow-up of around 68 months, remission was maintained in approximately 14 patients and progression was observed in roughly twelve. Longitudinal samples were available for about 30% of the 86 trial participants.

A MiSeq instrument was used for deep resolution sequencing, which targeted depths ranging from 1 in 1 million up to 1 in 200,000 T cells, with coverage averaging 10x for each clonotype. The immunoSEQ hsTCRB Kit was used to generate the TCR beta libraries. In the authors' own workflow: Data were analyzed with ImmunoSEQ Data Assistant and ImmunoSEQ Analyzer, with V, D and J genes assigned per IMGT definitions. Clonality, which ranges from 0 to 1, was calculated by subtracting the normalized Shannon entropy of productive rearrangement frequencies from one. Only overrepresented clonotypes making up at least 0.05% of the repertoire of each patient were included in the public clonotype analysis. Thirteen age-matched healthy donor repertoires from immuneACCESS were used as controls for clonality. In TCRdb, the immuneACCESS table is reduced to in-frame sequences with V and J assigned. These tables do not hold every clone; where another copy was compared, an unresolved V gene accounts for under half, and the others remain unexplained. V and J calls and clone size are those listed in that table; D and trimming were worked out from the DNA. For this sample the table gives some 50,000 clones, of which less than 70% were detected only once. 9.5% to 15% of the sample is held by the ten biggest clonotypes.

Study-level results and caveats: Sampling times were not matched between sustained-remission and progressing patients, and lymph node repertoires were not studied. Baseline clonality was found to be higher than that of age-matched healthy donors and was strongly correlated with circulating CD8+ T-cell counts. Public clonotypes were rare and either shrank or stayed stable during treatment, and the rise in clonality at ibrutinib response reflected expansion of private clonotypes. At ibrutinib response clonality went up, during sustained remission it held steady, and at progression it dropped back toward baseline.

The germline V gene provides CDR1 SGDLS and CDR2 YYNGEE. The CDR3 spans 16 residues, from the cysteine through the phenylalanine. Only CDR3 DNA is held: 48 bases, read in frame from base 1. V gives up 4 bases and J gives up 5 bases, and the segment between their germline ends measures 19 bases. The time point label of this sample denotes: 12 months on ibrutinib. For TCR beta library preparation, about 2.2 micrograms of genomic DNA was extracted from cryopreserved PBMCs. Longitudinal blood samples from CLL patients on ibrutinib monotherapy were analyzed using high-throughput TCR beta sequencing. The patients took part in an open-label, single-center phase 2 trial of ibrutinib monotherapy. As concerns this clone: This clone's antigen is unknown. Base-call qualities are not available, and no considerably larger clone is one nucleotide away.

Sequences were derived from PBMCs, sampled after 12 months of ibrutinib treatment. Recombination linked TRBV9 to TRBJ2-1; TRBD2 is a possible D gene, resting on 5 matching bases. The sequence derives from a human donor with chronic lymphocytic leukemia. The DNA sequence is as follows: TGTGCCAGCAGCCTTCTGGACTTCGCAATAAACAATGAGCAGTTCTTC. Translated, it reads CASSLLDFAINNEQFF.